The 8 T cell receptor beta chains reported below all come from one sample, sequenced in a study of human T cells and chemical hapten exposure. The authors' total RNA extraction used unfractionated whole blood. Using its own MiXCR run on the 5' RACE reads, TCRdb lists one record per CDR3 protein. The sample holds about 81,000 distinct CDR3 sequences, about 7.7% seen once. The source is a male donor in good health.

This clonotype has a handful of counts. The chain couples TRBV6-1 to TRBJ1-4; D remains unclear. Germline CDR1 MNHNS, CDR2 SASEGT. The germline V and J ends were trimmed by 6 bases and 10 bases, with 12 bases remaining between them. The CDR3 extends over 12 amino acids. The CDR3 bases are TGTGCCAGCAGGGACCCGGGCCGAAAACTGTTTTTT. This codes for CASRDPGRKLFF.

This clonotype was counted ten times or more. Here the CDR3 DNA reads TGTGCCAGCAGCCGTGGCGGGCTGGCAGATACGCAGTATTTT. Translated: CASSRGGLADTQYF. This sequence joins TRBV11-3 and TRBJ2-3; D is perhaps TRBD2 (5 bases). This CDR3 has 14 residues. Deletions cut 5 bases from V and 4 bases from J, with 13 bases between. Germline V lookup: CDR1 SGHNT, CDR2 YENEEA.

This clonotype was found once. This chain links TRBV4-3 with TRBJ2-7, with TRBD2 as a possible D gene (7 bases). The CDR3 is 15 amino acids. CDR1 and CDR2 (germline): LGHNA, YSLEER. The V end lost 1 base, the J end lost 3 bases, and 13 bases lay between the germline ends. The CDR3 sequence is CASSQGRGGNYEQYF. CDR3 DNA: TGCGCCAGCAGCCAAGGCAGGGGAGGGAACTACGAGCAGTACTTC.

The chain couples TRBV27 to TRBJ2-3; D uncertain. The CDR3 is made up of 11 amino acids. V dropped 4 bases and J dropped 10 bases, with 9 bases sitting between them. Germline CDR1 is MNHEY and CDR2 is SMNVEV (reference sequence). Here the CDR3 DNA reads TGTGCCAGCAGTTCGGTCGATGCGCAGTATTTT. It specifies CASSSVDAQYF.

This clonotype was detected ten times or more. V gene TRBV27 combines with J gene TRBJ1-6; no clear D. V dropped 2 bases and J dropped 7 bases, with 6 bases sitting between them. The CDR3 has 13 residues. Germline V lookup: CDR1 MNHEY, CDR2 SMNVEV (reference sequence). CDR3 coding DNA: TGTGCCAGCAGTTTAGGTCCGAATTCACCCCTCCACTTT. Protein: CASSLGPNSPLHF.

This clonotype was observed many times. The CDR3 reads CASSLGGAQYF. CDR3 nucleotide sequence: TGTGCCAGCAGTTTGGGGGGTGCGCAGTATTTT. The chain is built from TRBV12-3 or TRBV12-4 and TRBJ2-3, with TRBD2 as a possible D gene (6 bases). Trimming stripped 3 bases from V and 10 bases from J, with 8 bases between. The CDR3 extends over 11 amino acids.

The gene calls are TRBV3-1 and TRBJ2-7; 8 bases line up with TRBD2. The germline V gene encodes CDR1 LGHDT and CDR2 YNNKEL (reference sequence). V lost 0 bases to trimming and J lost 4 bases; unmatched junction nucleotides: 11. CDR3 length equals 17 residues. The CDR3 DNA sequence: TGTGCCAGCAGCCAAGATCCGTTACGGGAGGGCGGATACGAGCAGTACTTC. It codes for CASSQDPLREGGYEQYF.

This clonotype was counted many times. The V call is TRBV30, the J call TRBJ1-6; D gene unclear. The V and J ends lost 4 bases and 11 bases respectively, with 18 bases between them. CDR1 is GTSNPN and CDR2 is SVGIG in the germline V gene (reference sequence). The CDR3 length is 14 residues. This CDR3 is CAWTRGVGVAPLHF. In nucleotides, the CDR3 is TGTGCCTGGACGCGCGGGGTGGGAGTCGCACCCCTCCACTTT.